This entry lists 28 T cell receptor beta chains sequenced from one sample in a study of cytomegalovirus exposure and HLA in healthy donors. Primers for the PCR totalled 60 Vbeta and 13 Jbeta. Clones were sequenced by immunoSEQ multiplex PCR, and TCRdb holds only the in-frame ones, with some missing. The sample consists of approximately 150,000 clones, roughly 79% of them appearing once. Source material: PBMCs. The receptors shown here come from a young man in good health and CMV-seropositive.

This clone appeared a single time. The chain couples TRBV27 to TRBJ1-1; 12 bases line up with TRBD1. Germline V gene sequence: CDR1 MNHEY, CDR2 SMNVEV (reference sequence). The CDR3 is 15 residues long. The V and J ends lost 2 bases and 8 bases, in that order; junction bases with no gene match: 6. CDR3 protein: CASSLSRDRGPEAFF. DNA for the CDR3: TGTGCCAGCAGTTTAAGCCGGGACAGGGGGCCGGAAGCTTTCTTT.

The V call is TRBV7-9, the J call TRBJ2-7, with D tentatively TRBD2 (6 bases). The CDR3 is 15 residues long. Germline V CDR1 and CDR2: SEHNR, FQNEAQ (reference sequence). The V end lost 1 base, the J end lost 0 bases, and 10 bases lay between the germline ends. CDR3 sequence: CASSLVRDPSYEQYF. The CDR3 bases are TGTGCCAGCAGCTTAGTGCGGGATCCCTCCTACGAGCAGTACTTC.

CDR3 residues: CASSPTDRRSSYEQYF. The CDR3 DNA sequence: TGTGCCAGCAGTCCAACGGACAGGCGAAGCTCCTACGAGCAGTACTTC. This chain connects TRBV28 to TRBJ2-7; TRBD1 aligns across 7 bases. Unmatched junction bases numbered 10, after V lost 5 bases and J lost 0 bases. This CDR3 is built from 16 residues. Germline lookup yields CDR1 MDHEN and CDR2 SYDVKM.

This sequence joins TRBV9 and TRBJ2-5; weak D call: TRBD2 (7 bases). Trimming took off 0 bases at V and 5 bases at J, with 14 bases between the two ends. The CDR3 has 15 amino acids. The germline V gene has CDR1 SGDLS and CDR2 YYNGEE. DNA of the CDR3: TGTGCCAGCAGCGTAGAAGAGGGGGGGCCGGAGACCCAGTACTTC. It is translated as CASSVEEGGPETQYF.

The V and J genes are TRBV5-6 and TRBJ2-7, with a weak D call TRBD1 (6 bases). The CDR3 is 12 amino acids. CDR1 is SGHDT and CDR2 is YYEEEE in the germline V gene. V lost 0 bases to trimming and J lost 12 bases, with 13 bases between them. This CDR3 is CASSLDRGTRYF. CDR3 sequence (DNA): TGTGCCAGCAGCTTGGATAGGGGGACACGGTACTTC.

The CDR3 nucleotides read TGTGCCAGTAGTACCCGGGACAGGGTTGGAGAGACCCAGTACTTC. It codes for CASSTRDRVGETQYF. The V gene is TRBV19, the J gene TRBJ2-5, with 9 bases fitting TRBD1. Germline trimming cut 4 bases from V and 4 bases from J; bases unmatched to any gene: 7. Germline CDR1 is LNHDA and CDR2 is SQIVND (reference sequence). This CDR3 is built from 15 residues.

The J gene is TRBJ1-5, the V gene TRBV28; TRBD1 might be the D (6 bases). The ends were cut back, 5 bases at V and 0 bases at J, with 11 bases in the middle. This CDR3 comprises 15 residues. Germline values: CDR1 MDHEN, CDR2 SYDVKM. The CDR3 region is CASSQQGHSNQPQHF. The CDR3 DNA follows: TGTGCCAGCAGTCAACAGGGCCATAGCAATCAGCCCCAGCATTTT.

This chain connects TRBV2 to TRBJ1-2, with D tentatively TRBD1 (5 bases). This CDR3 has 12 residues. The germline V gene encodes CDR1 SNHLY and CDR2 FYNNEI. V was clipped by 6 bases and J by 7 bases, with 12 bases between them. CDR3 protein: CASSNLGGGYTF. CDR3 nucleotides: TGTGCCAGCAGCAATTTGGGGGGTGGCTACACCTTC. Together with reference TRBV2 and TRBJ1-2, the CDR3 gives the full variable domain: EPEVTQTPSHQVTQMGQEVILRCVPISNHLYFYWYRQILGQKVEFLVSFYNNEISEKSEIFDDQFSVERPDGSNFTLKIRSTKLEDSAMYFCASSNLGGGYTFGSGTRLTVV.

J is TRBJ2-2 and V is TRBV7-6; 11 nucleotides line up with TRBD2. In germline, CDR1 is SGHVS, CDR2 FNYEAQ. The CDR3 consists of 17 residues. The junction had 10 bases not matched to a gene; V was cut back by 3 bases and J by 7 bases. The CDR3 nucleotides are TGTGCCAGCAGCTTCAATAGCGGGAGGGCCATGGACGGGGAGCTGTTTTTT. Protein: CASSFNSGRAMDGELFF.

The V and J genes are TRBV5-1 and TRBJ2-1, with 12 bases matching TRBD2. Germline V gene sequence: CDR1 SGHRS, CDR2 YFSETQ. This CDR3 has 16 residues. V lost 2 bases to trimming and J lost 6 bases; unmatched junction nucleotides: 6. The CDR3, as DNA: TGCGCCAGCAGCTTCCAACTAGCGGGAGGATCCAATGAGCAGTTCTTC. It specifies CASSFQLAGGSNEQFF.

The rearrangement links TRBV5-4 to TRBJ1-1, with D possibly being TRBD1 (5 bases). The V end lost 4 bases, the J end lost 4 bases, and 20 bases lay between the germline ends. The germline V gene has CDR1 SGHNT and CDR2 YYREEE (reference sequence). The CDR3 consists of 16 residues. The CDR3 is CASSHSRDYPTTEAFF. CDR3 coding DNA: TGTGCCAGCAGCCACTCGCGGGACTACCCGACCACTGAAGCTTTCTTT. Combining the CDR3 with reference TRBV5-4 and TRBJ1-1 gives the whole variable domain ETGVTQSPTHLIKTRGQQVTLRCSSQSGHNTVSWYQQALGQGPQFIFQYYREEENGRGNFPPRFSGLQFPNYSSELNVNALELDDSALYLCASSHSRDYPTTEAFFGQGTRLTVV.

The V gene is TRBV7-9, the J gene TRBJ2-7; D unresolved. With 0 bases removed from V and 5 bases from J, the gap between germline ends came to 11 bases. CDR1 is SEHNR and CDR2 is FQNEAQ in the germline V gene (reference sequence). CDR3 length: 14 residues. As DNA, the CDR3 is TGTGCCAGCAGCTTAGCTATCAGTCTCCACGAGCAGTACTTC. It codes for CASSLAISLHEQYF.

The chain carries TRBV30 and TRBJ1-5; 10 bases line up with TRBD1. CDR1 and CDR2 (germline): GTSNPN, SVGIG (reference sequence). Germline trimming cut 1 base from V and 7 bases from J; bases unmatched to any gene: 7. The CDR3 length is 15 residues. CDR3 residues: CAWSEGQGQWQPQHF. CDR3 nucleotides: TGTGCCTGGAGTGAGGGACAGGGGCAATGGCAGCCCCAGCATTTT.

The rearrangement uses TRBV11-2 and TRBJ2-1, with 7 bases aligning to TRBD2. The germline V gene has CDR1 SGHAT and CDR2 FQNNGV. The CDR3 spans 12 residues. With V trimmed by 5 bases and J by 6 bases, 1 base remained unmatched. The CDR3 DNA sequence: TGTGCCAGCAGCGGACTAGGCAATGAGCAGTTCTTC. It translates to CASSGLGNEQFF.

The chain links TRBV29-1 to TRBJ1-2; a possible D gene is TRBD1 (6 bases). The CDR3 has 13 amino acids. Trimming stripped 7 bases from V and 3 bases from J, with 15 bases between. The germline gives CDR1 SQVTM, CDR2 ANQGSEA. CDR3 in DNA: TGCAGCGCCGAGACAGGCTACGACTATGGCTACACCTTC. Translating it yields CSAETGYDYGYTF.

This clone was seen once. This sequence joins TRBV6-6 and TRBJ1-6; TRBD1 matches at 9 bases. The CDR3 loop spans 16 amino acids. CDR1 is MNHNY, CDR2 SVGAGI, per germline (reference sequence). The trim removed 6 bases at V and 8 bases at J, leaving 11 bases unmatched. This CDR3 reads CASRPRDRGNYSPLHF. CDR3 DNA sequence: TGTGCCAGCAGACCCCGAGACAGGGGGAATTATTCACCCCTCCACTTT.

The V gene is TRBV10-3, the J gene TRBJ2-2; D call uncertain. The V gene lost 0 bases and the J gene lost 4 bases, with 6 bases spanning the gap. CDR3 length: 14 residues. CDR1 ENHRY and CDR2 SYGVKD come from the germline V gene. The CDR3 region is CAISESSFTGELFF. The CDR3 DNA is TGTGCCATCAGTGAGTCGAGTTTCACCGGGGAGCTGTTTTTT.

For this clone: Without the conserved terminal phenylalanine or tryptophan, this CDR3 likely stems from a read error. The V and J genes are TRBV2 and TRBJ1-6; 8 bases fit TRBD1. This CDR3 region has 15 residues. The V and J ends lost 3 bases and 3 bases, in that order; junction bases with no gene match: 1. CDR1 and CDR2 (germline): SNHLY, FYNNEI. DNA of the CDR3: TGTGCCAGCAGTGAGGGACAGGTCTATAATTCACCCCTCCACCTT. Protein sequence: CASSEGQVYNSPLHL.

This sequence joins TRBV6-1 and TRBJ2-5, with TRBD2 matching over 7 bases. Germline-derived CDR1 and CDR2 are MNHNS and SASEGT. The CDR3 length is 14 residues. Unmatched junction bases numbered 7, after V lost 2 bases and J lost 7 bases. The CDR3 loop reads CASSELGGGRTQYF. The CDR3 DNA reads TGTGCCAGCAGTGAACTTGGGGGGGGTCGGACCCAGTACTTC.

The chain couples TRBV6-5 to TRBJ2-3; D is perhaps TRBD1 (6 bases). V dropped 6 bases and J dropped 2 bases, with 12 bases sitting between them. The CDR3 loop spans 14 amino acids. Germline CDR1 MNHEY, CDR2 SVGAGI. CDR3 protein: CASRDSGTTDTQYF. As DNA, the CDR3 is TGTGCCAGCAGGGACAGTGGAACCACAGATACGCAGTATTTT.

A few counts support this clone. The chain has TRBV7-9 and TRBJ2-1; the match to TRBD2 covers 12 bases. V shed 8 bases and J 4 bases; nucleotides not matched to a gene: 3. Looked up from germline, CDR1 is SEHNR and CDR2 is FQNEAQ (reference sequence). This CDR3 has 14 residues. CDR3 sequence reads: CASSGTSGYNEQFF. CDR3 in DNA: TGTGCCAGCTCAGGGACTAGCGGGTACAATGAGCAGTTCTTC.

The chain uses TRBV7-2 and TRBJ1-1; TRBD1 might be the D (6 bases). This CDR3 is 12 amino acids long. CDR1 SGHTA and CDR2 FQGNSA come from the germline V gene. V was pared by 3 bases and J by 6 bases, with 8 bases between. CDR3 loop: CASSFGGPEAFF. CDR3 sequence (DNA): TGTGCCAGCAGCTTTGGGGGCCCTGAAGCTTTCTTT. Supplemented by reference TRBV7-2 and TRBJ1-1, the full variable domain reads GAGVSQSPSNKVTEKGKDVELRCDPISGHTALYWYRQSLGQGLEFLIYFQGNSAPDKSGLPSDRFSAERTGGSVSTLTIQRTQQEDSAVYLCASSFGGPEAFFGQGTRLTVV.

This clone occurred a few times. The chain is built from TRBV28 and TRBJ2-7, with D perhaps TRBD2 (6 bases). This CDR3 has 15 residues. Trimming pared 8 bases from V and 0 bases from J, leaving 17 bases between. Germline V gene sequence: CDR1 MDHEN, CDR2 SYDVKM. The CDR3 here is CASVTFGGASYEQYF. CDR3 nucleotide sequence: TGTGCCAGCGTTACCTTTGGAGGGGCCTCCTACGAGCAGTACTTC.

The chain has TRBV27 and TRBJ2-1; 11 bases are a match to TRBD2. With V trimmed by 5 bases and J by 6 bases, 3 bases remained unmatched. This CDR3 has 14 amino acids. Germline V CDR1 and CDR2: MNHEY, SMNVEV (reference sequence). The CDR3 sequence: CASSGLAGGNEQFF. In DNA form, the CDR3 reads TGTGCCAGCAGTGGGCTAGCGGGAGGCAATGAGCAGTTCTTC.

This clone was detected only a few times. The genes are TRBV7-9 and TRBJ1-5, with 8 positions matching TRBD1. This CDR3 spans 18 amino acids. Germline CDR1 SEHNR, CDR2 FQNEAQ (reference sequence). The V segment lost 3 bases and the J segment 0 bases; nucleotides outside the gene matches: 10. The CDR3 is CASSLGGQGDYSNQPQHF. The CDR3 DNA follows: TGTGCCAGCAGCTTGGGTGGACAGGGAGACTATAGCAATCAGCCCCAGCATTTT.

J is TRBJ2-7 and V is TRBV20-1; D call uncertain. V was cut by 0 bases and J by 6 bases, with 6 bases left in between. Germline V gives CDR1 DFQATT, CDR2 SNEGSKA (reference sequence). This CDR3 spans 11 amino acids. The CDR3 sequence is CSARDTGEQYF. CDR3 bases: TGCAGTGCTAGAGACACGGGCGAGCAGTACTTC.

The rearrangement uses TRBV7-9 and TRBJ2-7; the D is unclear. Trimming shortened V by 5 bases and J by 4 bases, and 15 bases separated the two germline ends. Germline assignment: CDR1 SEHNR and CDR2 FQNEAQ (reference sequence). The CDR3 length is 14 residues. The CDR3 bases are TGTGCCAGCAGCCTGCCGGAACAGAGATACGAGCAGTACTTC. Residues: CASSLPEQRYEQYF.

The gene calls are TRBV27 and TRBJ2-4; tentative D call: TRBD2 (6 bases). Germline V gives CDR1 MNHEY, CDR2 SMNVEV (reference sequence). The CDR3 has 15 residues. Trimming cost V 2 bases and J 3 bases, with 11 bases left between them. For the CDR3, the DNA is TGTGCCAGCAGTTTAGGGGCCGGGAGCAAAAACATTCAGTACTTC. It is translated as CASSLGAGSKNIQYF.